The 25 T cell receptor beta chains given below trace back to one sample, sequenced in a study of blood T cell repertoires in COVID-19. Libraries were prepared by immunoSEQ multiplex PCR; TCRdb keeps only in-frame clonotypes and omits some of them. Of approximately 26,000 clones detected, around 86% appear once; the ten largest clones hold roughly 12%. The sample was peripheral blood. The receptors shown here come from a human donor in a cohort sampled during active COVID-19. The donor label of this sample is uncertain.

V is TRBV5-1 and J is TRBJ2-1; D is perhaps TRBD2 (6 bases). CDR1 is SGHRS, CDR2 YFSETQ, per germline. The CDR3 consists of 15 residues. V lost 0 bases and J lost 4, with 11 bases in between. The CDR3 loop reads CASSLGGSGYNEQFF. The DNA for the CDR3 is TGCGCCAGCAGCTTGGGGGGTAGCGGATACAATGAGCAGTTCTTC.

The chain has TRBV24-1 and TRBJ2-7; 11 bases are a match to TRBD2. CDR3 size: 15 residues. V lost 2 bases and J lost 3; bases outside the gene matches: 2. Looked up from germline, CDR1 is KGHDR and CDR2 is SFDVKD. The CDR3 protein is CATSDSTSGGYEQYF. The CDR3 DNA reads as TGTGCCACCAGTGATTCCACTAGCGGGGGCTACGAGCAGTACTTC.

The genes are TRBV6-2 or TRBV6-3 and TRBJ2-1; the match to TRBD2 covers 8 bases. The CDR3 consists of 15 residues. J was trimmed by 6 bases and V by 0 bases; bases with no gene match: 4. Germline values: CDR1 MNHEY, CDR2 SVGEGT. The CDR3 coding sequence is TGTGCCAGCAGTTACTCTGCCGGGACTAGCAATGAGCAGTTCTTC. Its translation: CASSYSAGTSNEQFF.

The rearrangement links TRBV6-5 to TRBJ1-6; the match to TRBD1 covers 9 bases. The CDR3 is 15 residues long. V was clipped by 5 bases and J by 8 bases; unmatched bases: 7. Germline CDR1 MNHEY, CDR2 SVGAGI. In DNA, the CDR3 is TGTGCCAGCAGTCGGACAGGGGTGGGGGATTCACCCCTCCACTTT. Translated: CASSRTGVGDSPLHF.

This sequence joins TRBV11-2 and TRBJ1-4; TRBD1 might be the D (5 bases). Germline CDR1 SGHAT, CDR2 FQNNGV. Trimming stripped 2 bases from V and 6 bases from J, with 13 bases between. The CDR3 length is 15 residues. The CDR3 bases are TGTGCCAGCAGCTTAATAGGGACGGGGGATGAAAAACTGTTTTTT. It yields the protein CASSLIGTGDEKLFF.

This sequence joins TRBV4-3 and TRBJ2-7; 11 bases line up with TRBD2. This CDR3 has 17 residues. The J segment lost 3 bases and the V segment lost 0 bases, leaving 7 bases of the junction unmatched. Germline loops: CDR1 LGHNA, CDR2 YSLEER. CDR3 nucleotides: TGCGCCAGCAGCCAAGAATCCCTAGCGGGGGGATTCTACGAGCAGTACTTC. Amino acid sequence: CASSQESLAGGFYEQYF.

This rearrangement joins TRBV6-5 to TRBJ1-4; weak D call: TRBD1 (5 bases). The CDR3 covers 13 residues. Looked up from germline, CDR1 is MNHEY and CDR2 is SVGAGI. The ends were cut back, 7 bases at V and 4 bases at J, with 10 bases in the middle. CDR3 protein: CASIRARNEKLFF. The CDR3 DNA reads TGTGCCAGCATCAGGGCCCGTAATGAAAAACTGTTTTTT.

This rearrangement joins TRBV6-5 to TRBJ2-1; TRBD2 aligns across 9 bases. This CDR3 is built from 16 residues. Germline CDR1 reads MNHEY; CDR2 reads SVGAGI. V gave up 6 bases and J gave up 5 bases; unmatched junction bases: 11. CDR3 DNA: TGTGCCAGCAGATACCTACTAAGCGGGGGGAACAATGAGCAGTTCTTC. Translation gives CASRYLLSGGNNEQFF.

The CDR3 bases are TGTGCCAGCAGCCCAACAGGGGGCGGCACCGGGGAGCTGTTTTTT. This sequence encodes CASSPTGGGTGELFF. This chain links TRBV3-1 (or the pseudogene TRBV3-2) with TRBJ2-2; 9 positions agree with TRBD1. Germline V gives CDR1 LGHDT, CDR2 YNNKEL (reference sequence). J gave up 4 bases and V 4 bases, and 4 bases lay outside the gene matches. This CDR3 is built from 15 residues.

This rearrangement joins TRBV6-4 to TRBJ2-2; possibly TRBD1 for D (6 bases). Germline V gene lookup returns CDR1 MRHNA and CDR2 SNTAGT. V was cut by 3 bases and J by 7 bases, with 9 bases left in between. The CDR3 is 13 amino acids. Here the CDR3 DNA reads TGTGCCAGCAGTGAACAGGGAATCGGGGAGCTGTTTTTT. This gives the protein CASSEQGIGELFF.

V is TRBV3-1 (or the pseudogene TRBV3-2) and J is TRBJ1-2; D is perhaps TRBD1 (5 bases). Germline V gene lookup returns CDR1 LGHDT and CDR2 YNNKEL (reference sequence). This CDR3 region has 15 residues. V was shortened by 0 bases and J by 8 bases, with 16 bases between the two germline ends. The CDR3 DNA sequence: TGTGCCAGCAGCCAAGATCATCGACAGTTCGGAGGCTACACCTTC. This translates into CASSQDHRQFGGYTF.

The sample holds a few counts of this clone. The DNA for the CDR3 is TGTGCCAGCAGCCAAGATCTCGGGGAGGCGGGAGCTTTCTTT. Translating it yields CASSQDLGEAGAFF. V is TRBV3-1 (or the pseudogene TRBV3-2) and J is TRBJ1-1, with D unclear. The germline V gene has CDR1 LGHDT and CDR2 YNNKEL (reference sequence). Trimming removed 0 bases from V and 10 bases from J, with 15 bases in between. This CDR3 has 14 amino acids.

This rearrangement joins TRBV19 to TRBJ2-1; the D gene is possibly TRBD2 (6 bases). Germline CDR1 is LNHDA and CDR2 is SQIVND (reference sequence). This CDR3 region has 16 residues. The V end was cut by 4 bases, the J end by 6 bases, with 19 bases between. The DNA for the CDR3 is TGTGCCAGTAGTACTTTCCTCGGGACTGGCCCCAATGAGCAGTTCTTC. It specifies CASSTFLGTGPNEQFF.

This chain joins TRBV6-5 and TRBJ1-2; TRBD1 might be the D (5 bases). This CDR3 spans 13 amino acids. Trimming shortened V by 5 bases and J by 8 bases, and 15 bases separated the two germline ends. CDR1 is MNHEY and CDR2 is SVGAGI in the germline V gene. CDR3 coding DNA: TGTGCCAGCAGTACAGGTCCGGGGGGAGGCTACACCTTC. It encodes CASSTGPGGGYTF.

The chain joins TRBV14 to TRBJ2-1; D possibly corresponds to TRBD1 (6 bases). Trimming pared 0 bases from V and 6 bases from J, leaving 18 bases between. CDR1 and CDR2 from the germline V gene are SGHDN and FVKESK. The CDR3 extends over 17 amino acids. Written as DNA, the CDR3 is TGTGCCAGCAGCCAAGACGTCGACAGGCGGGTTCTCAATGAGCAGTTCTTC. The encoded protein is CASSQDVDRRVLNEQFF.

V usage is TRBV11-2 and J usage is TRBJ2-1; D perhaps matches TRBD1 (5 bases). The germline V gene encodes CDR1 SGHAT and CDR2 FQNNGV. CDR3 length equals 11 residues. Trimming took 5 bases from V and 15 from J, leaving 14 bases between them. As DNA, the CDR3 is TGTGCCAGCAGCCAGGGCCCAGGGCGGTTCTTC. Translating gives CASSQGPGRFF.

This clone was seen only once. J is TRBJ1-5 and V is TRBV7-6, with 9 positions matching TRBD1. This CDR3 is 14 amino acids long. Germline CDR1 and CDR2: SGHVS and FNYEAQ. V trimming: 4 bases; J trimming: 4 bases; junction bases outside the gene matches: 2. CDR3 sequence (DNA): TGTGCCAGCAGCTCAGGGACAGGGAATCAGCCCCAGCATTTT. Encoded protein: CASSSGTGNQPQHF.

This chain connects TRBV5-6 to TRBJ2-3, with TRBD1 matching over 8 bases. Germline-derived CDR1 and CDR2 are SGHDT and YYEEEE. The V segment lost 4 bases and the J segment 5 bases; nucleotides outside the gene matches: 6. The length of the CDR3 is 14 residues. The CDR3 loop reads CASSEGTGGDTQYF. CDR3 nucleotide sequence: TGTGCCAGCAGCGAGGGGACAGGCGGAGATACGCAGTATTTT.

In DNA, the CDR3 is TGTGCCAGCAGCCCGTCAGGGTCAGAGACCCAGTACTTC. Its translation is CASSPSGSETQYF. The chain carries TRBV7-3 and TRBJ2-5; weak D call: TRBD1 (5 bases). V lost 5 bases to trimming and J lost 4 bases, with 11 bases between them. This CDR3 has 13 residues. Germline lookup yields CDR1 SGHTA and CDR2 FQGTGA.

This clone was detected only once. The chain employs TRBV19 and TRBJ1-6, with 7 bases aligning to TRBD1. The CDR3 has 13 residues. Germline CDR1 reads LNHDA; CDR2 reads SQIVND (reference sequence). Germline trimming cut 7 bases from V and 9 bases from J; bases unmatched to any gene: 6. The CDR3 here is CASKETGFSPLHF. CDR3 DNA: TGTGCCAGTAAGGAGACAGGGTTTTCACCCCTCCACTTT.

This clone was observed a handful of times. This sequence joins TRBV5-1 and TRBJ1-1; 7 bases line up with TRBD1. Germline V gene data show CDR1 as SGHRS and CDR2 as YFSETQ. The CDR3 runs 16 residues. V lost 0 bases and J lost 1; bases outside the gene matches: 6. The CDR3 sequence: CASSLDSHRGNTEAFF. In DNA, the CDR3 is TGCGCCAGCAGCTTGGACTCACACAGGGGGAACACTGAAGCTTTCTTT.

For the CDR3, the DNA is TGTGCCAGCAGCCAAGCCCTGGGGGTGAGGGCGGGGACCGGGGAGCTGTTTTTT. Translated, it gives CASSQALGVRAGTGELFF. The chain couples TRBV4-2 to TRBJ2-2, with D possibly matching TRBD2 (6 bases). V lost 1 base to trimming and J lost 5 bases, with 20 bases between them. The CDR3 totals 18 residues. Germline V CDR1 and CDR2: LGHNA, YNFKEQ.

The chain recombines TRBV7-2 with TRBJ2-5, with a possible D match to TRBD2 (7 bases). The germline V gene has CDR1 SGHTA and CDR2 FQGNSA. The CDR3 contains 14 residues. Trimming removed 1 base at V and 6 bases at J, with 12 bases between. The chain's CDR3 is CASSLGAGAKTQYF. Written as DNA, the CDR3 is TGTGCCAGCAGCTTAGGCGCGGGGGCGAAGACCCAGTACTTC.

This clone was seen only a few times. The CDR3 loop is CASSLDRGYEQYF. The DNA for the CDR3 is TGTGCCAGCAGCTTGGACCGGGGTTACGAGCAGTACTTC. The chain joins TRBV11-2 to TRBJ2-7; D is perhaps TRBD2 (5 bases). Looked up from germline, CDR1 is SGHAT and CDR2 is FQNNGV. Between the trimmed V and J ends, which lost 3 bases and 4 bases, there was a span of 10 bases. The CDR3 is 13 residues long. Using reference TRBV11-2 and TRBJ2-7 for the parts outside the CDR3, the full variable domain is EAGVAQSPRYKIIEKRQSVAFWCNPISGHATLYWYQQILGQGPKLLIQFQNNGVVDDSQLPKDRFSAERLKGVDSTLKIQPAKLEDSAVYLCASSLDRGYEQYFGPGTRLTVT.

The rearrangement uses TRBV2 and TRBJ1-5; D gene unclear. With 7 bases removed from V and 4 bases from J, the gap between germline ends came to 8 bases. This CDR3 comprises 12 residues. Germline CDR1 SNHLY, CDR2 FYNNEI. The CDR3 region is CASNRENQPQHF. CDR3 DNA: TGTGCCAGCAACCGGGAGAATCAGCCCCAGCATTTT.